This T cell receptor (beta chain) stems from a study of human T cells and chemical hapten exposure. This clonotype occurred a few times. TCRdb reprocessed the RACE reads via MiXCR and lists one record per CDR3 protein. The table records about 300,000 distinct CDR3 sequences, about 5% of them present only once. Time point meaning: pre-sensitization, week 0. The treatment was: therapeutic diphenylcyclopropenone sensitization with weekly scalp DPC. Sequences were derived from whole blood, sampled in connection with sensitization to the hapten diphenylcyclopropenone (DPC). The source of this sequence is a woman younger than 35 with alopecia areata. Some clones in this sample may be carry-over from other donors' samples.

CDR3 sequence (DNA): TGTGCCAGCAGGGCCCCGGGGACTGAAGCTTTCTTT. This translates into CASRAPGTEAFF. This chain joins TRBV12-3 or TRBV12-4 and TRBJ1-1; unclear D gene. Trimming cost V 6 bases and J 5 bases, with 10 bases left between them. The CDR3 length is 12 residues.